One and the same sample provided the 25 T cell receptor beta chains below, sequenced in a study of blood T cells in healthy people across ages. Combining a sample-barcoded 5' primer with a J-beta primer mix, a second PCR ran for roughly 6 to 12 cycles. From the 5' RACE reads, TCRdb called clonotypes with MiXCR, one entry per CDR3 protein. The table lists 660,000 or so distinct CDR3 sequences, 45% to 65% of them singletons. Sequenced material: blood. These receptors all stem from a man between 60 and 75 years old in good health.

The V and J genes are TRBV5-6 and TRBJ1-1, with 9 bases identical to TRBD1. CDR3 length equals 15 residues. Germline V gives CDR1 SGHDT, CDR2 YYEEEE. V gave up 0 bases and J gave up 5 bases; unmatched junction bases: 5. CDR3 DNA sequence: TGTGCCAGCAGCTTGGAAGGGACAGGGAAAACTGAAGCTTTCTTT. This translates into CASSLEGTGKTEAFF.

The rearrangement joins TRBV7-9 to TRBJ1-1, with D tentatively TRBD1 (5 bases). Per the germline V gene, CDR1 is SEHNR and CDR2 is FQNEAQ (reference sequence). The CDR3 contains 16 residues. Trimming shortened V by 8 bases and J by 4 bases, and 23 bases separated the two germline ends. CDR3: CASVRSRGRLITEAFF. The CDR3 coding sequence is TGTGCCAGCGTAAGGTCTCGGGGACGCTTGATCACTGAAGCTTTCTTT. The whole variable domain, remainder taken from reference TRBV7-9 and TRBJ1-1, is DTGVSQNPRHKITKRGQNVTFRCDPISEHNRLYWYRQTLGQGPEFLTYFQNEAQLEKSRLLSDRFSAERPKGSFSTLEIQRTEQGDSAMYLCASVRSRGRLITEAFFGQGTRLTVV.

This chain links TRBV18 with TRBJ2-1, with a weak D call TRBD2 (5 bases). The CDR3 consists of 16 residues. Germline values: CDR1 KGHSH, CDR2 LQKENI. Between the trimmed V and J ends, which lost 6 bases and 6 bases, there was a span of 21 bases. This CDR3 reads CASSRTVGTKRNEQFF. In DNA form, the CDR3 reads TGTGCCAGCTCCCGGACTGTCGGAACTAAACGCAATGAGCAGTTCTTC.

Regarding this clonotype: A much larger clone lies one base from this, so it may be a read error. The chain joins TRBV29-1 to TRBJ1-2; D not certain. This CDR3 has 13 amino acids. Germline V gene lookup returns CDR1 SQVTM and CDR2 ANQGSEA. V shed 1 base and J shed 12 bases, with 18 bases lying between them. CDR3 DNA: TGCAGCGTTGAAGGTGGCAGTGACTACGGCCACACCTTC. Translated: CSVEGGSDYGHTF.

This clonotype occurred a few times. The chain links TRBV7-9 to TRBJ2-7, with 9 bases lining up with TRBD1. V shed 4 bases and J 3 bases; nucleotides not matched to a gene: 10. Germline V gene lookup returns CDR1 SEHNR and CDR2 FQNEAQ (reference sequence). The CDR3 has 16 amino acids. CDR3 nucleotides: TGTGCCAGCAGCTCCCGGGACAGGGCGGGAAACTACGAGCAGTACTTC. Its translation: CASSSRDRAGNYEQYF.

V and J are TRBV11-2 and TRBJ2-3; 10 bases match TRBD2. Germline V gene data show CDR1 as SGHAT and CDR2 as FQNNGV. Losses at the gene ends were 3 bases for V and 2 bases for J; bases not matched to a gene: 5. The CDR3 is 16 residues long. In nucleotides, the CDR3 is TGTGCCAGCAGCTTCCTCAGCGGGGGGGTCACAGATACGCAGTATTTT. Protein product: CASSFLSGGVTDTQYF.

In this sample, this clonotype turned up once. One end of the junction does not line up with germline, which may come from a read error. The chain has TRBV15 and TRBJ1-2; 7 bases line up with TRBD1. CDR1 is LNHNV and CDR2 is YYDKDF in the germline V gene (reference sequence). The CDR3 is 15 residues long. DNA for the CDR3: TGTACCACCAGCAGAGATCAGACAGGGTCCTATGGCTACACCTTC. Residues: CTTSRDQTGSYGYTF.

For this clonotype: The junction and the germline gene differ at one end; a read error may be behind it. The chain recombines TRBV29-1 with TRBJ1-4; TRBD1 matches at 10 bases. Per the germline V gene, CDR1 is SQVTM and CDR2 is ANQGSEA. CDR3 length equals 14 residues. The CDR3 coding sequence is TGTAGCGTGGACCCGGGACAGGGGAGTGAAAAACTGTTTTTT. This codes for CSVDPGQGSEKLFF.

The rearrangement uses TRBV5-1 and TRBJ2-5; D is tentatively TRBD1 or TRBD2 (6 bases each). The ends were cut back, 0 bases at V and 11 bases at J, with 20 bases in the middle. Germline CDR1 SGHRS, CDR2 YFSETQ. The CDR3 runs 15 residues. The CDR3 nucleotides read TGCGCCAGCAGCTTGGGCCAGGGGACTTGGGGTGAGCAGTACTTC. Protein product: CASSLGQGTWGEQYF.

V is TRBV6-1 and J is TRBJ2-5, with 9 bases aligning to TRBD2. The germline CDR1 and CDR2 sequences are MNHNS and SASEGT. The CDR3 runs 16 residues. With V trimmed by 4 bases and J by 4 bases, 10 bases remained unmatched. The CDR3 sequence is CASSVVKLAGSETQYF. CDR3 sequence (DNA): TGTGCCAGCAGTGTGGTGAAGCTAGCGGGGTCAGAGACCCAGTACTTC.

This chain uses TRBV28 with TRBJ2-5; a weak D match, TRBD2 (5 bases). The ends were cut back, 5 bases at V and 11 bases at J, with 18 bases in the middle. Germline V gene sequence: CDR1 MDHEN, CDR2 SYDVKM. There are 13 residues in the CDR3. The CDR3, as DNA: TGTGCCAGCAGTCCACTAGTACACAATGAGCAGTACTTC. Protein sequence: CASSPLVHNEQYF.

This chain connects TRBV20-1 to TRBJ2-1, with 14 bases lining up with TRBD2. The V and J ends lost 6 bases and 3 bases, in that order; junction bases with no gene match: 13. CDR3 length equals 18 residues. The germline gives CDR1 DFQATT, CDR2 SNEGSKA (reference sequence). CDR3 sequence: CSAHPGLAGAGGYNEQFF. The CDR3 DNA is TGCAGTGCCCATCCGGGACTAGCGGGGGCGGGAGGCTACAATGAGCAGTTCTTC.

The chain combines TRBV20-1 with TRBJ2-7; 7 nucleotides match TRBD2. The end of the DNA fits TRBJ2-5 better, so the J call may be wrong. This CDR3 has 13 residues. The germline V gene has CDR1 DFQATT and CDR2 SNEGSKA (reference sequence). The CDR3 DNA reads TGCAGTGCTTCGGGGGGAGTTCGGGAGACCCAGTACTTC. This sequence encodes CSASGGVRETQYF.

The chain carries TRBV20-1 and TRBJ1-2; TRBD1 aligns across 7 bases. Unmatched junction bases numbered 9, after V lost 7 bases and J lost 7 bases. The CDR3 extends over 12 amino acids. Germline lookup yields CDR1 DFQATT and CDR2 SNEGSKA (reference sequence). The CDR3, as DNA: TGCAGTGTTCCGCGGGCAGGGGGTGGCTACACCTTC. Translated: CSVPRAGGGYTF.

This clonotype was recorded a few times. The rearrangement uses TRBV20-1 and TRBJ2-1; D not certain. V lost 2 bases and J lost 7, with 12 bases in between. The CDR3 sequence is 13 residues long. CDR1 and CDR2 (germline): DFQATT, SNEGSKA (reference sequence). The CDR3 protein is CSARHGLSNEQFF. The CDR3 region has the DNA TGCAGTGCTAGACACGGCCTTTCGAATGAGCAGTTCTTC.

Only a few counts were recorded for this clonotype. The chain combines TRBV3-1 with TRBJ2-5; D remains unclear. The CDR3 consists of 13 residues. Germline V gene data show CDR1 as LGHDT and CDR2 as YNNKEL (reference sequence). Trimming removed 4 bases at V and 2 bases at J, with 8 bases between. CDR3 in DNA: TGTGCCAGCAGCCCCGAACTACAAGAGACCCAGTACTTC. Translated, it gives CASSPELQETQYF.

The rearrangement joins TRBV5-4 to TRBJ1-1, with unresolved D. Looked up from germline, CDR1 is SGHNT and CDR2 is YYREEE (reference sequence). This CDR3 has 15 residues. With 2 bases removed from V and 3 bases from J, the gap between germline ends came to 14 bases. The CDR3 loop reads CASSLPLGADTEAFF. Written as DNA, the CDR3 is TGTGCCAGCAGCTTACCACTAGGAGCGGACACTGAAGCTTTCTTT.

V and J are TRBV25-1 and TRBJ2-1; D gene unclear. The CDR3 has 16 amino acids. V was shortened by 5 bases and J by 0 bases, with 14 bases between the two germline ends. CDR1 is MGHDK and CDR2 is SYGVNS in the germline V gene. CDR3 sequence reads: CASSSRRQSSYNEQFF. The CDR3 DNA reads as TGTGCCAGCAGTTCCCGACGCCAGAGCTCCTACAATGAGCAGTTCTTC.

The chain combines TRBV20-1 with TRBJ1-1; 8 bases fit TRBD1. V trimming: 0 bases; J trimming: 5 bases; junction bases outside the gene matches: 14. The CDR3 has 17 residues. Germline CDR1 reads DFQATT; CDR2 reads SNEGSKA (reference sequence). CDR3 sequence (DNA): TGCAGTGCTAGAGATAGTCCGGGACAGGCAGTGGGTACTGAAGCTTTCTTT. Protein sequence: CSARDSPGQAVGTEAFF.

This chain uses TRBV25-1 with TRBJ1-4, with D hard to call. The CDR3 loop spans 13 amino acids. Trimming took 1 base from V and 16 from J, leaving 16 bases between them. Germline CDR1 and CDR2: MGHDK and SYGVNS. CDR3: CASSESEWQPTFF. CDR3 coding DNA: TGTGCCAGCAGTGAATCGGAATGGCAGCCAACGTTTTTT.

This rearrangement joins TRBV20-1 to TRBJ1-5, with D tentatively TRBD1 (6 bases). The V gene's germline CDR1 is DFQATT and CDR2 SNEGSKA (reference sequence). V dropped 6 bases and J dropped 4 bases, with 10 bases sitting between them. The CDR3 is 12 residues long. The CDR3 sequence: CSAGTPNQPQHF. The CDR3 nucleotides read TGCAGTGCCGGGACACCGAATCAGCCCCAGCATTTT.

The chain joins TRBV21-1 to TRBJ1-2; the D call of TRBD1 is as the table states it, not checked on the DNA. TRBV21-1 is listed as a pseudogene. The CDR3 is 14 amino acids. Written as DNA, the CDR3 is TGTGCCAGCAGCAAACGGAGACAGCCCTATGGCTACACCTTC. It encodes CASSKRRQPYGYTF.

The V call is TRBV6-5, the J call TRBJ1-2, with TRBD1 matching 11 bases. The CDR3 loop spans 14 amino acids. Per the germline V gene, CDR1 is MNHEY and CDR2 is SVGAGI. After removal of 6 bases from V and 3 bases from J, the junction contained 3 bases not matched to a gene. Written as DNA, the CDR3 is TGTGCCAGCAGACCGGACAGGGGGCACTATGGCTACACCTTC. Encoded protein: CASRPDRGHYGYTF.

Only a few counts were recorded for this clonotype. The gene calls are TRBV5-1 and TRBJ2-6; 7 bases line up with TRBD1. The J segment lost 1 base and the V segment lost 1 base, leaving 2 bases of the junction unmatched. Germline loops: CDR1 SGHRS, CDR2 YFSETQ. The length of the CDR3 is 16 residues. This CDR3 reads CASSLHRGSGANVLTF. As DNA, the CDR3 is TGCGCCAGCAGCTTGCACAGGGGTTCTGGGGCCAACGTCCTGACTTTC.

A word on this clonotype: The junction departs from germline at one end; a sequencing error may be responsible. The V and J genes are TRBV20-1 and TRBJ2-1; possibly TRBD1 for D (6 bases). This CDR3 comprises 17 residues. Per germline, CDR1 DFQATT and CDR2 SNEGSKA (reference sequence). CDR3 residues: CSARGRRHQGSYNEQFF. DNA for the CDR3: TGCAGTGCTAGAGGCCGCCGACACCAGGGGTCCTACAATGAGCAGTTTTTC.